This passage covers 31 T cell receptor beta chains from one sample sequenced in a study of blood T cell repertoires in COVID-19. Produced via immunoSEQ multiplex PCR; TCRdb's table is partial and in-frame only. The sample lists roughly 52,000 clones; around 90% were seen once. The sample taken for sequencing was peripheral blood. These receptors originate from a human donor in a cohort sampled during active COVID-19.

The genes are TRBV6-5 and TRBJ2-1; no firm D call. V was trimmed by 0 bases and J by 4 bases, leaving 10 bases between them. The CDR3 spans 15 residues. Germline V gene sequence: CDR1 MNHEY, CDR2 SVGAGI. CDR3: CASSYSVSVYNEQFF. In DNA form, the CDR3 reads TGTGCCAGCAGTTACTCCGTATCGGTATACAATGAGCAGTTCTTC.

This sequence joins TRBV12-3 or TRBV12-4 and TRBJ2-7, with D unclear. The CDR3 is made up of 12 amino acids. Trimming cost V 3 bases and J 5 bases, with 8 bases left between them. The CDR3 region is CASSFGPHEQYF. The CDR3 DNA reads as TGTGCCAGCAGTTTTGGGCCGCACGAGCAGTACTTC.

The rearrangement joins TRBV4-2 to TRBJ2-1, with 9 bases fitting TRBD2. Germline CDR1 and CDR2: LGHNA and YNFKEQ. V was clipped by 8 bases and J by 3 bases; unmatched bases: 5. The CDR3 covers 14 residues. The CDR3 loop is CASRGGANYNEQFF. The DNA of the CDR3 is TGTGCCAGCCGCGGGGGGGCCAACTACAATGAGCAGTTCTTC.

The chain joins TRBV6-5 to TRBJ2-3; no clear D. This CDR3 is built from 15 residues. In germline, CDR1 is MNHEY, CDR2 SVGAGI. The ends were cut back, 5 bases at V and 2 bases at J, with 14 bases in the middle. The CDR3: CASSRVLKFTDTQYF. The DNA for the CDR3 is TGTGCCAGCAGTCGGGTCCTCAAATTCACAGATACGCAGTATTTT.

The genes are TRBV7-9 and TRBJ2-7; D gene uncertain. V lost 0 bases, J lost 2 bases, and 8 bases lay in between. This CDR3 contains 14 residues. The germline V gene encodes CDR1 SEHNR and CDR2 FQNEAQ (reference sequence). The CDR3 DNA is TGTGCCAGCAGCTTAGCCGGAGCCGCCTACGAGCAGTACTTC. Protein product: CASSLAGAAYEQYF.

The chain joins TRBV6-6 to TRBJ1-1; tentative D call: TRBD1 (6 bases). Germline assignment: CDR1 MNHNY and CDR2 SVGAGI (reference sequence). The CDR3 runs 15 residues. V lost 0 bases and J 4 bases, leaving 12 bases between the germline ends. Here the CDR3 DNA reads TGTGCCAGCAGTTACTCGAGGGGGGGGAGCACTGAAGCTTTCTTT. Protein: CASSYSRGGSTEAFF.

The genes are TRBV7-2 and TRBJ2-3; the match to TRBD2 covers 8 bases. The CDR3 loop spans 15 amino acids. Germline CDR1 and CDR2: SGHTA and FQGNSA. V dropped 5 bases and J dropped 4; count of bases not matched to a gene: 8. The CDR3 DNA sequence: TGTGCCAGCAGCCTGTGGGCGGGGGGTGCAGATACGCAGTATTTT. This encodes CASSLWAGGADTQYF. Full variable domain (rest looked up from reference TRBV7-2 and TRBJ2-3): GAGVSQSPSNKVTEKGKDVELRCDPISGHTALYWYRQSLGQGLEFLIYFQGNSAPDKSGLPSDRFSAERTGGSVSTLTIQRTQQEDSAVYLCASSLWAGGADTQYFGPGTRLTVL.

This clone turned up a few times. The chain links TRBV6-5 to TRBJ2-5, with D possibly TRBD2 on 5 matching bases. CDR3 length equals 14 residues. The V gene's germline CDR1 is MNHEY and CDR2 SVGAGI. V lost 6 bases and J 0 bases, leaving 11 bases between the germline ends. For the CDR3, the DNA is TGTGCCAGCAGCCTGGACTTGTACCAAGAGACCCAGTACTTC. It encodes CASSLDLYQETQYF.

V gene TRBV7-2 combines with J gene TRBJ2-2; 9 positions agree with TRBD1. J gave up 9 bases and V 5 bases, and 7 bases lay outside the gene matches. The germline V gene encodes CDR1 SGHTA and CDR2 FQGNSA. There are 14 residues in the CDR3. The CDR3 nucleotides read TGTGCCAGCAGCCTACAGGGACAGGGCAGGGAGCTGTTTTTT. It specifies CASSLQGQGRELFF.

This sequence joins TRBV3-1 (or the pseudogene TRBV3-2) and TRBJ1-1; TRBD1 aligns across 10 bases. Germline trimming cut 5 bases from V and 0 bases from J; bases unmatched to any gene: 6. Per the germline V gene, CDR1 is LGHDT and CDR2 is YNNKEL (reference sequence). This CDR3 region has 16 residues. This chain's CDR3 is CASSFGQGGMNTEAFF. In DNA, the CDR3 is TGTGCCAGCAGCTTCGGACAGGGGGGCATGAACACTGAAGCTTTCTTT.

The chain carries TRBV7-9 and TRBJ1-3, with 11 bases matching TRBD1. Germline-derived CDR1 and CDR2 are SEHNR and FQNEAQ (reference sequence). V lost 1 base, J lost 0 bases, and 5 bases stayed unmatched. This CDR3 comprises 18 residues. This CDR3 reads CASSLDPGTGGSGNTIYF. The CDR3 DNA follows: TGTGCCAGCAGCTTAGACCCCGGGACAGGGGGCTCTGGAAACACCATATATTTT.

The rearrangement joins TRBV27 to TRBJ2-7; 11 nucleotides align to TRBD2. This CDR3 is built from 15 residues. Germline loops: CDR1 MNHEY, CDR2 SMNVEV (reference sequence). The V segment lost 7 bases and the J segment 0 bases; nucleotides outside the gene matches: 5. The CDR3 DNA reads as TGTGCCAGCACTCTAGCGGGGGGACCCTCCTACGAGCAGTACTTC. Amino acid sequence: CASTLAGGPSYEQYF.

The CDR3 protein is CASSYGQGTDTQYF. Written as DNA, the CDR3 is TGTGCCAGCAGCTACGGACAGGGAACAGATACGCAGTATTTT. The chain combines TRBV5-8 with TRBJ2-3; the match to TRBD1 covers 8 bases. The V gene end was trimmed by 3 bases and the J gene end by 3 bases; junction bases not matched to a gene: 3. Germline V gene sequence: CDR1 SGHTS, CDR2 YDEGEE. The CDR3 loop spans 14 amino acids.

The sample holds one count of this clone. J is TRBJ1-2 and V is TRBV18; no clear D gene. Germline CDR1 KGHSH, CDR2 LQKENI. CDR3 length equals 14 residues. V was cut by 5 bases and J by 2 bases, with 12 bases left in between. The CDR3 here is CASSFPLVNYGYTF. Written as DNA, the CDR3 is TGTGCCAGCTCATTCCCACTGGTGAACTATGGCTACACCTTC.

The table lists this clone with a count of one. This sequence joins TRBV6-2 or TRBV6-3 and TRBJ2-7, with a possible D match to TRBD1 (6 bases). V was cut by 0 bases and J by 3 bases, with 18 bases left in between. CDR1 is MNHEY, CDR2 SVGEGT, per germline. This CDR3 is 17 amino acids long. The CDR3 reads CASSYSTHRDTSYEQYF. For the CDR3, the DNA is TGTGCCAGCAGTTACTCGACACACCGGGACACCAGCTACGAGCAGTACTTC.

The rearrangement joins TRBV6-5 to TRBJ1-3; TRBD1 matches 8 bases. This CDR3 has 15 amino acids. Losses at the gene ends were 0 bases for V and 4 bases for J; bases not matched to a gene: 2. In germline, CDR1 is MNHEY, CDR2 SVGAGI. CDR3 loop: CASSYSRQGGNTIYF. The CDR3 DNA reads TGTGCCAGCAGTTACTCGAGACAGGGGGGAAACACCATATATTTT.

The CDR3 region has the DNA TGTGCCAGCAGCTCCGACCTACAGGGGGACGAGCAGTACTTC. Protein product: CASSSDLQGDEQYF. V and J are TRBV7-6 and TRBJ2-7; 8 nucleotides align to TRBD1. The CDR3 is 14 amino acids. Germline values: CDR1 SGHVS, CDR2 FNYEAQ. With 4 bases clipped from V and 5 bases from J, the junction kept 7 bases outside the gene matches.

CDR3 sequence (DNA): TGTGCCAGCTCACGCGGGGGGTCCTACAATGAGCAGTTCTTC. It specifies CASSRGGSYNEQFF. This sequence joins TRBV18 and TRBJ2-1; 8 bases align to TRBD2. The CDR3 runs 14 residues. J gave up 1 base and V 4 bases, and 0 bases lay outside the gene matches. Germline V lookup: CDR1 KGHSH, CDR2 LQKENI.

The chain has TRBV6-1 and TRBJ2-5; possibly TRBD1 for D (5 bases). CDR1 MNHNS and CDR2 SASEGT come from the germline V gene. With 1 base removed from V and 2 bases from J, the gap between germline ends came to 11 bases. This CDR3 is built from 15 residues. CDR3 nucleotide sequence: TGTGCCAGCAGTGAAGGGAATGGGGCACAAGAGACCCAGTACTTC. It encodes CASSEGNGAQETQYF.

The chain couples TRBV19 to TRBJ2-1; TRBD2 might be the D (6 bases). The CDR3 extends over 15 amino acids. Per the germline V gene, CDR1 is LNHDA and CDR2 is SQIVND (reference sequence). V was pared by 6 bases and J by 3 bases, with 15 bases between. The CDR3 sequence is CASSPEGSDYNEQFF. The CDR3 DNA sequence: TGTGCCAGTAGCCCGGAGGGTAGCGACTACAATGAGCAGTTCTTC.

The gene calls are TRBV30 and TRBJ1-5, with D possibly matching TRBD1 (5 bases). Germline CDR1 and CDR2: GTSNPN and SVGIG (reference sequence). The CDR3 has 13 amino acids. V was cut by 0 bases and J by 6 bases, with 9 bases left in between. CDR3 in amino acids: CAWSVRGFQPQHF. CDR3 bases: TGTGCCTGGAGTGTACGGGGGTTTCAGCCCCAGCATTTT.

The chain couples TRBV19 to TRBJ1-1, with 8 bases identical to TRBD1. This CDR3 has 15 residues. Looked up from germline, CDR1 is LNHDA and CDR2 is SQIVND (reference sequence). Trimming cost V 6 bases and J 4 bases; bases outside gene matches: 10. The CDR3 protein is CASRPGQGSSTEAFF. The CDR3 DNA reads TGTGCCAGTAGACCCGGACAGGGATCGTCCACTGAAGCTTTCTTT.

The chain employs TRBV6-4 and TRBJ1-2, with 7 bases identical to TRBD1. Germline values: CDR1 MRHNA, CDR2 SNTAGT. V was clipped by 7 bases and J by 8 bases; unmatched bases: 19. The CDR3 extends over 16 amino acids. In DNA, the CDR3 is TGTGCCAGCACTCAAAGGGGGACAGTCCCTCTGAGGGGCTACACCTTC. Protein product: CASTQRGTVPLRGYTF.

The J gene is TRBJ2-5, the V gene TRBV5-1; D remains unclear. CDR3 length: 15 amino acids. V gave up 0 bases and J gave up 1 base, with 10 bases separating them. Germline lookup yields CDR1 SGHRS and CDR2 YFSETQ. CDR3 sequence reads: CASSLGRRAQETQYF. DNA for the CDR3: TGCGCCAGCAGCTTGGGACGGAGAGCCCAAGAGACCCAGTACTTC.

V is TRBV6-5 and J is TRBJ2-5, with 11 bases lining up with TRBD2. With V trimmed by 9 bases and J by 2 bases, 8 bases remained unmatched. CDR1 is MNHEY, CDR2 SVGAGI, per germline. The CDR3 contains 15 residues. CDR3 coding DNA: TGTGCCAGTTCGACTAGCGGGGTCCCACAAGAGACCCAGTACTTC. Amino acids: CASSTSGVPQETQYF.

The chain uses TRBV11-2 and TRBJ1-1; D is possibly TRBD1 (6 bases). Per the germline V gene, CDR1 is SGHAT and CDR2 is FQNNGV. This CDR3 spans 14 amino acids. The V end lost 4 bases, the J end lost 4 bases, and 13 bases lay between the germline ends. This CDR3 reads CASSSDDRFTEAFF. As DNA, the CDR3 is TGTGCCAGCAGCTCAGACGACAGGTTCACTGAAGCTTTCTTT. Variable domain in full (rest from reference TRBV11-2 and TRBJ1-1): EAGVAQSPRYKIIEKRQSVAFWCNPISGHATLYWYQQILGQGPKLLIQFQNNGVVDDSQLPKDRFSAERLKGVDSTLKIQPAKLEDSAVYLCASSSDDRFTEAFFGQGTRLTVV.

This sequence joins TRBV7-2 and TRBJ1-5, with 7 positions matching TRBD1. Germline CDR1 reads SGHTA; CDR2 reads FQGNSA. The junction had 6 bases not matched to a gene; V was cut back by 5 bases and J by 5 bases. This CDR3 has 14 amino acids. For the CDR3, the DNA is TGTGCCAGCAGCCGGACAGGTACCTATCAGCCCCAGCATTTT. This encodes CASSRTGTYQPQHF. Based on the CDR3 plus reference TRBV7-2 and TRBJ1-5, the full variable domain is GAGVSQSPSNKVTEKGKDVELRCDPISGHTALYWYRQSLGQGLEFLIYFQGNSAPDKSGLPSDRFSAERTGGSVSTLTIQRTQQEDSAVYLCASSRTGTYQPQHFGDGTRLSIL.

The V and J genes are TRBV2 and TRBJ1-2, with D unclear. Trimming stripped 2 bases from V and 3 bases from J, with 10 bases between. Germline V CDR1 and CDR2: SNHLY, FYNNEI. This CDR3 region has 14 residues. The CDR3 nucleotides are TGTGCCAGCAGTGAACTAGGTGTAGACTATGGCTACACCTTC. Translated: CASSELGVDYGYTF.

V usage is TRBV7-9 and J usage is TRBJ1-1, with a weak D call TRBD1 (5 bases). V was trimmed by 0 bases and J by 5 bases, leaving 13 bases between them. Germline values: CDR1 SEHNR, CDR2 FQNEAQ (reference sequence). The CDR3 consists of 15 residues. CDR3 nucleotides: TGTGCCAGCAGCTTAGCGCTCGGGGGGAAAACTGAAGCTTTCTTT. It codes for CASSLALGGKTEAFF.

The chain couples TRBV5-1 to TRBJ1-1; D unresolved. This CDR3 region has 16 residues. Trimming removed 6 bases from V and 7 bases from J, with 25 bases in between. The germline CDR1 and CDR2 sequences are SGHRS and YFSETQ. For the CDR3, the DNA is TGCGCCAGCACCCCTTATTGGCCTCCCCAAGGAGGTGAAGCTTTCTTT. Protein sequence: CASTPYWPPQGGEAFF.

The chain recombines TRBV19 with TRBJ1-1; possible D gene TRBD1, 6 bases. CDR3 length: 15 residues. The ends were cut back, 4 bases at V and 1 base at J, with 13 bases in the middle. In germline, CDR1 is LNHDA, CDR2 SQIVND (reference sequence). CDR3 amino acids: CASSRLRGGNTEAFF. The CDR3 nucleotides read TGTGCCAGTAGTAGGTTGAGGGGGGGGAACACTGAAGCTTTCTTT. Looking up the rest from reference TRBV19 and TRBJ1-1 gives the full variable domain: DGGITQSPKYLFRKEGQNVTLSCEQNLNHDAMYWYRQDPGQGLRLIYYSQIVNDFQKGDIAEGYSVSREKKESFPLTVTSAQKNPTAFYLCASSRLRGGNTEAFFGQGTRLTVV.